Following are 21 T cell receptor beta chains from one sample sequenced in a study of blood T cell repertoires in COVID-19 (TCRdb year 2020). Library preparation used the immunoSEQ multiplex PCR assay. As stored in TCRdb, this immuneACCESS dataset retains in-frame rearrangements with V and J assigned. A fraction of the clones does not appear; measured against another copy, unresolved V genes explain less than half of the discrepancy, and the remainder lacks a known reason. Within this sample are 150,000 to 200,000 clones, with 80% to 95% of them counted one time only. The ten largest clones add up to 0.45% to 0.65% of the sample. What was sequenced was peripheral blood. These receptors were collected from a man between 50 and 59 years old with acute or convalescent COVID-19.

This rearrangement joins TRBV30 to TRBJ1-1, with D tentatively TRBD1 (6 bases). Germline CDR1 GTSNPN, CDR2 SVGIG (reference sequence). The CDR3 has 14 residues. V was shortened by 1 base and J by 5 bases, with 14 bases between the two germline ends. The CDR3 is CAWSERGAGTEAFF. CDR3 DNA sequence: TGTGCCTGGAGTGAACGGGGGGCTGGTACTGAAGCTTTCTTT.

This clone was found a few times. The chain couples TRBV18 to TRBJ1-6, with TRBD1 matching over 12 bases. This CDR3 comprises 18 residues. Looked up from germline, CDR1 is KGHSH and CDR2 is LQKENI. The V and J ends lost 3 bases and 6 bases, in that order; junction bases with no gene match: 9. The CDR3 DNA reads TGTGCCAGCTCACCGTACTGGGGGACAGGGGGCTCTAATTCACCCCTCCACTTT. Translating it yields CASSPYWGTGGSNSPLHF.

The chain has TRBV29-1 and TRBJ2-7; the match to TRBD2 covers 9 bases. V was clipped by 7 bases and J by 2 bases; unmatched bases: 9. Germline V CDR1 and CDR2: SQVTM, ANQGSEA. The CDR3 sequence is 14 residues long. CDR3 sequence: CSAGGREGPYEQYF. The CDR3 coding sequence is TGCAGCGCTGGGGGGCGGGAGGGCCCCTACGAGCAGTACTTC.

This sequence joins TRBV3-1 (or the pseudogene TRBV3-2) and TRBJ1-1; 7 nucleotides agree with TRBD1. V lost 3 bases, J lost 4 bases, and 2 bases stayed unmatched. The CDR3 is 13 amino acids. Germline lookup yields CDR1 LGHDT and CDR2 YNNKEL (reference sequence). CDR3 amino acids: CASSQTGSTEAFF. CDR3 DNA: TGTGCCAGCAGCCAGACAGGGTCCACTGAAGCTTTCTTT.

CDR3 protein: CASSLAGYSNQPQHF. The CDR3 DNA reads as TGCGCCAGCAGCTTGGCAGGGTATAGCAATCAGCCCCAGCATTTT. This sequence joins TRBV5-1 and TRBJ1-5; TRBD1 is a possible D gene (5 bases). V was cut by 0 bases and J by 0 bases, with 7 bases left in between. Germline V gene data show CDR1 as SGHRS and CDR2 as YFSETQ. The CDR3 covers 15 residues.

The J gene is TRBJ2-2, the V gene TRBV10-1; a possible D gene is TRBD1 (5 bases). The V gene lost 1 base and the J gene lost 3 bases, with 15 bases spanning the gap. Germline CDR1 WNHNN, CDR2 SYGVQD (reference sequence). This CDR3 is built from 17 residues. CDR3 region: CASSEFRTDTYTGELFF. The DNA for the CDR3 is TGCGCCAGCAGTGAGTTTAGGACGGACACCTACACCGGGGAGCTGTTTTTT.

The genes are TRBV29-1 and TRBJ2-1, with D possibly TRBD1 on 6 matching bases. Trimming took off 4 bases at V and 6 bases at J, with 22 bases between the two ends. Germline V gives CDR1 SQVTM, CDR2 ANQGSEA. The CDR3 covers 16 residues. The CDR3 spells CSVVPSWGPRSNEQFF. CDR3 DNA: TGCAGCGTTGTACCTTCGTGGGGGCCCCGTTCCAATGAGCAGTTCTTC.

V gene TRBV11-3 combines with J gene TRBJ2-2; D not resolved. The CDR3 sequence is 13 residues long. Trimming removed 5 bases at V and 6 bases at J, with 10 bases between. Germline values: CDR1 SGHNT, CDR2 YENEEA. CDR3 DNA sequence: TGTGCCAGCAGCAAACAATCGTCCGGGGAGCTGTTTTTT. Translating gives CASSKQSSGELFF. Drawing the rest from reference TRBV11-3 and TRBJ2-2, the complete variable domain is EAGVVQSPRYKIIEKKQPVAFWCNPISGHNTLYWYLQNLGQGPELLIRYENEEAVDDSQLPKDRFSAERLKGVDSTLKIQPAELGDSAVYLCASSKQSSGELFFGEGSRLTVL.

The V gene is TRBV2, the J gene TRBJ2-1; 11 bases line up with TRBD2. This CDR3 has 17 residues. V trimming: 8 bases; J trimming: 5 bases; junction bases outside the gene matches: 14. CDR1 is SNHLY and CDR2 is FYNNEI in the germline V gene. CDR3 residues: CASGRTSGHSRDNEQFF. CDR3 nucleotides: TGTGCCAGCGGGAGGACTAGCGGGCACTCAAGGGACAATGAGCAGTTCTTC.

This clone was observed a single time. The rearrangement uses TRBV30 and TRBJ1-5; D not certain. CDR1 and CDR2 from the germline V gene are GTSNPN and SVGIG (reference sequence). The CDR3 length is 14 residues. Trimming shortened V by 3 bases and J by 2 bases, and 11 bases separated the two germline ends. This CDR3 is CAWSAQLGNQPQHF. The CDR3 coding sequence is TGTGCCTGGAGCGCCCAGTTGGGCAATCAGCCCCAGCATTTT.

This CDR3 reads CATRGEREYTGELFF. The CDR3 bases are TGTGCCACCAGAGGGGAGCGGGAGTACACCGGGGAGCTGTTTTTT. The rearrangement links TRBV15 to TRBJ2-2, with TRBD2 matching over 8 bases. This CDR3 is 15 amino acids long. V gave up 6 bases and J gave up 3 bases; unmatched junction bases: 6. CDR1 and CDR2 from the germline V gene are LNHNV and YYDKDF (reference sequence).

CDR3 DNA: TGTGCCAGCAGTTACTGGGCTAGCGGAGACTACAATGAGCAGTTCTTC. Amino acid sequence: CASSYWASGDYNEQFF. J is TRBJ2-1 and V is TRBV6-5, with 7 nucleotides matching TRBD2. Germline CDR1 MNHEY, CDR2 SVGAGI. There are 16 residues in the CDR3. The V gene end was trimmed by 1 base and the J gene end by 3 bases; junction bases not matched to a gene: 6.

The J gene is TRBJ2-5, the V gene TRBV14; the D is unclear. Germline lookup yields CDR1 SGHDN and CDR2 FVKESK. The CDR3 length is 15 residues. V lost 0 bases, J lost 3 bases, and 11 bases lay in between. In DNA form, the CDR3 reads TGTGCCAGCAGCCAAGATCTAAACCGAAAAGAGACCCAGTACTTC. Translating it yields CASSQDLNRKETQYF.

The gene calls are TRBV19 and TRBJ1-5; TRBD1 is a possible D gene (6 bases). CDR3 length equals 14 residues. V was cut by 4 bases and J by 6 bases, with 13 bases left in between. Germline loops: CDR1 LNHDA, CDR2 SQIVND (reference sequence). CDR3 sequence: CASSTQGTSQPQHF. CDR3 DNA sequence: TGTGCCAGTAGTACACAGGGAACGAGTCAGCCCCAGCATTTT. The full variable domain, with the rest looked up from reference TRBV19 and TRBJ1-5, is DGGITQSPKYLFRKEGQNVTLSCEQNLNHDAMYWYRQDPGQGLRLIYYSQIVNDFQKGDIAEGYSVSREKKESFPLTVTSAQKNPTAFYLCASSTQGTSQPQHFGDGTRLSIL.

The CDR3 DNA reads TGTGCCAGCAGCCCCCCAGGGGACACTGAAGCTTTCTTT. Translated, it gives CASSPPGDTEAFF. The rearrangement links TRBV7-8 to TRBJ1-1; possibly TRBD1 for D (6 bases). V shed 5 bases and J shed 3 bases, with 10 bases lying between them. Germline CDR1 and CDR2: SGHVS and FQNEAQ. The CDR3 has 13 residues.

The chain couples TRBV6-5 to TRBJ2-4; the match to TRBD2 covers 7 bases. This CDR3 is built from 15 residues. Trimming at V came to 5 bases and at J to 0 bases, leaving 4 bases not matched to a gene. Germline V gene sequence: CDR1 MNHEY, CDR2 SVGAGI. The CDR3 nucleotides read TGTGCCAGCAGTCTTAGCGGGCTAGCCAAAAACATTCAGTACTTC. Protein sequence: CASSLSGLAKNIQYF.

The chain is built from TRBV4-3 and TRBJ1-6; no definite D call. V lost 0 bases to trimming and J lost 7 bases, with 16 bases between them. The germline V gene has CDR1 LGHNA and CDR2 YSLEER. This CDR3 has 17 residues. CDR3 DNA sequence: TGCGCCAGCAGCCAAGATTCCCCAAGGGAGTCGAATTCACCCCTCCACTTT. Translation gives CASSQDSPRESNSPLHF.

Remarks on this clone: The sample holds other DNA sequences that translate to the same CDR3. DNA of the CDR3: TGTGCCAGCAGGTATAGCAATCAGCCCCAGCATTTT. Protein sequence: CASRYSNQPQHF. The V call is TRBV12-3 or TRBV12-4, the J call TRBJ1-5; D is ambiguous. The CDR3 has 12 amino acids. The V end lost 6 bases, the J end lost 0 bases, and 3 bases lay between the germline ends.

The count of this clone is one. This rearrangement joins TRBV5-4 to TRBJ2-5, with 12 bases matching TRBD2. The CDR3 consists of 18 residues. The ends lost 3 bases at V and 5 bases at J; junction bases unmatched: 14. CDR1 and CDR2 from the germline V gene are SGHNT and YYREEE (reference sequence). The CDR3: CASSSHLLAGGPSETQYF. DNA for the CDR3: TGTGCCAGCAGCTCCCACCTACTAGCGGGGGGCCCCTCCGAGACCCAGTACTTC.

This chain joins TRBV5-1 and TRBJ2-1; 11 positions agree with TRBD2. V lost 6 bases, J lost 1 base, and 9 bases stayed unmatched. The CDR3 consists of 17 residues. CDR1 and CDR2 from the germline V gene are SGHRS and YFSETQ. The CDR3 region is CASTPWLAGGSYNEQFF. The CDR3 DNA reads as TGCGCCAGCACCCCGTGGCTAGCGGGAGGTTCCTACAATGAGCAGTTCTTC.

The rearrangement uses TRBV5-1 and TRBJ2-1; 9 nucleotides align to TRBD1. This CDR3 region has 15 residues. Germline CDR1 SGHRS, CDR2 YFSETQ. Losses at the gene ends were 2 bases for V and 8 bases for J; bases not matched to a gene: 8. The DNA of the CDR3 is TGCGCCAGCAGCTTACGGAACAGGGGGCAGGATGAGCAGTTCTTC. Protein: CASSLRNRGQDEQFF.